Detailed here is one TCR beta chain. As defined, naive CD8 cells were CD45RO-negative and positively selected for CCR7, with terminally differentiated effector memory CD45RA+ cells excluded. The data were obtained in a study of shared clonotypes between healthy human individuals. TCRdb's copy holds only in-frame clones and misses some; the assay was immunoSEQ multiplex PCR. The data hold approximately 1.9 million clones, with just over 90% observed a single time. In germline, CDR1 is PRHDT, CDR2 FYEKMQ (reference sequence). This CDR3 comprises 12 residues. The V end lost 2 bases, the J end lost 7 bases, and 8 bases lay between the germline ends.

This rearrangement joins TRBV13 to TRBJ1-1; D gene ambiguous. Input material: naive CD8+ T cells from PBMCs. This receptor was obtained from a man younger than 35 in good health. Some clones in this sample may be carry-over from other donors' samples. CDR3 in amino acids: CASSLLVNEAFF. The CDR3 DNA follows: TGTGCCAGCAGCTTATTGGTCAATGAAGCTTTCTTT.